The 29 T cell receptor beta chains listed next were all sequenced from one sample in a study of control samples from healthy donors and cancer patients. Measured with immunoSEQ multiplex PCR; TCRdb has only the in-frame clones, and not every one. The table has about 160,000 clones, about 93% seen once. The sequenced sample consisted of blood. These receptors were obtained from a woman in her twenties or thirties in good health.

The genes are TRBV6-5 and TRBJ1-5; D not certain. V shed 0 bases and J shed 2 bases, with 11 bases lying between them. This CDR3 comprises 16 residues. Germline V gene data show CDR1 as MNHEY and CDR2 as SVGAGI. The CDR3 DNA is TGTGCCAGCAGTTACTCCAGCGCAATGGGCAATCAGCCCCAGCATTTT. Translation gives CASSYSSAMGNQPQHF.

The CDR3 spells CASLQNTEAFF. CDR3 nucleotide sequence: TGTGCCAGCCTACAAAACACTGAAGCTTTCTTT. This chain uses TRBV19 with TRBJ1-1; no reliable D call. In germline, CDR1 is LNHDA, CDR2 SQIVND (reference sequence). There are 11 residues in the CDR3. With 9 bases removed from V and 2 bases from J, the gap between germline ends came to 7 bases.

The J gene is TRBJ2-2, the V gene TRBV6-8, with 7 positions matching TRBD1. The germline V gene encodes CDR1 MNHGY and CDR2 SAAAGT. The CDR3 contains 14 residues. J gave up 8 bases and V 0 bases, and 3 bases lay outside the gene matches. CDR3 region: CASSYSTGSGELFF. DNA for the CDR3: TGTGCCAGCAGTTACTCGACAGGGTCGGGGGAGCTGTTTTTT.

This rearrangement joins TRBV18 to TRBJ2-7, with D possibly TRBD2 on 6 matching bases. The V gene's germline CDR1 is KGHSH and CDR2 LQKENI. The V end lost 6 bases, the J end lost 3 bases, and 24 bases lay between the germline ends. The CDR3 totals 17 residues. CDR3 residues: CASSLNGPGLTFYEQYF. The CDR3 nucleotides read TGTGCCAGCTCCCTCAACGGCCCGGGACTTACTTTCTACGAGCAGTACTTC. Drawing the rest from reference TRBV18 and TRBJ2-7, the complete variable domain is NAGVMQNPRHLVRRRGQEARLRCSPMKGHSHVYWYRQLPEEGLKFMVYLQKENIIDESGMPKERFSAEFPKEGPSILRIQQVVRGDSAAYFCASSLNGPGLTFYEQYFGPGTRLTVT.

This chain uses TRBV5-8 with TRBJ1-5; D is ambiguous. CDR3 length: 17 amino acids. V was cut by 6 bases and J by 2 bases, with 21 bases left in between. Per the germline V gene, CDR1 is SGHTS and CDR2 is YDEGEE. The CDR3 region is CASMARRSRRGNQPQHF. The CDR3 coding sequence is TGTGCCAGCATGGCCCGACGGTCTCGCCGTGGCAATCAGCCCCAGCATTTT. Drawing the rest from reference TRBV5-8 and TRBJ1-5, the complete variable domain is EAGVTQSPTHLIKTRGQQATLRCSPISGHTSVYWYQQALGLGLQFLLWYDEGEERNRGNFPPRFSGRQFPNYSSELNVNALELEDSALYLCASMARRSRRGNQPQHFGDGTRLSIL.

The V gene is TRBV12-3 or TRBV12-4, the J gene TRBJ1-5; TRBD1 might be the D (6 bases). The CDR3 is 13 residues long. Trimming left V 5 bases short and J 11 bases short, with 16 bases between. CDR3 sequence reads: CASSLQGVGSQHF. The CDR3 coding sequence is TGTGCCAGCAGTCTACAGGGTGTTGGGTCCCAGCATTTT.

This chain joins TRBV21-1 and TRBJ2-7; the table assigns TRBD2, which was not confirmed against the DNA. TRBV21-1 represents a pseudogene. There are 14 residues in the CDR3. CDR3 bases: TGTGCCAGCAGCAAAACAGGGAGGGTCTACGAGCAGTACTTC. Its translation: CASSKTGRVYEQYF.

V is TRBV4-1 and J is TRBJ2-7; D is uncertain. The CDR3 contains 14 residues. Germline V gene sequence: CDR1 MGHRA, CDR2 YSYEKL. The V end was cut by 4 bases, the J end by 3 bases, with 13 bases between. The CDR3 DNA reads TGCGCCAGCAGCCTCGGACCCACATACTACGAGCAGTACTTC. Translated: CASSLGPTYYEQYF.

The rearrangement uses TRBV4-2 and TRBJ1-2, with D possibly matching TRBD1 (5 bases). Germline CDR1 LGHNA, CDR2 YNFKEQ. Trimming cost V 0 bases and J 1 base, with 15 bases left between them. CDR3 length: 17 residues. The CDR3 DNA follows: TGTGCCAGCAGCCAAGATCCGGGACCCATTTATAACTATGGCTACACCTTC. This gives the protein CASSQDPGPIYNYGYTF.

This chain joins TRBV27 and TRBJ1-4; 7 nucleotides line up with TRBD1. With V trimmed by 6 bases and J by 6 bases, 10 bases remained unmatched. The CDR3 is 15 amino acids. Germline assignment: CDR1 MNHEY and CDR2 SMNVEV (reference sequence). CDR3 sequence reads: CASSPTGRGDEKLFF. The CDR3 DNA follows: TGTGCCAGCAGCCCGACAGGGAGGGGGGATGAAAAACTGTTTTTT.

The chain is built from TRBV7-2 and TRBJ2-7; D unresolved. Germline CDR1 reads SGHTA; CDR2 reads FQGNSA. V lost 1 base, J lost 3 bases, and 10 bases lay in between. There are 14 residues in the CDR3. CDR3 amino acids: CASSLGYYNYEQYF. The CDR3, as DNA: TGTGCCAGCAGCTTAGGGTACTATAACTACGAGCAGTACTTC.

V and J are TRBV11-2 and TRBJ2-7, with D unresolved. Trimming removed 1 base from V and 3 bases from J, with 13 bases in between. This CDR3 comprises 15 residues. Looked up from germline, CDR1 is SGHAT and CDR2 is FQNNGV. The CDR3 sequence is CASSLGRRASYEQYF. The CDR3 DNA sequence: TGTGCCAGCAGCTTAGGTAGGCGAGCGAGCTACGAGCAGTACTTC.

The chain has TRBV19 and TRBJ2-1; the D gene is possibly TRBD2 (6 bases). This CDR3 contains 15 residues. V gave up 5 bases and J gave up 3 bases, with 14 bases separating them. Germline lookup yields CDR1 LNHDA and CDR2 SQIVND (reference sequence). CDR3 residues: CASSRPRDFYNEQFF. The CDR3 coding sequence is TGTGCCAGTAGTCGACCCCGGGACTTCTACAATGAGCAGTTCTTC.

The chain joins TRBV28 to TRBJ1-5; D is possibly TRBD1 (5 bases). V shed 5 bases and J shed 0 bases, with 23 bases lying between them. CDR1 is MDHEN, CDR2 SYDVKM, per germline. The CDR3 has 19 residues. For the CDR3, the DNA is TGTGCCAGCAGTACTTATCACGGGGGGAGGGCCTATAGCAATCAGCCCCAGCATTTT. Protein sequence: CASSTYHGGRAYSNQPQHF.

The rearrangement uses TRBV12-3 or TRBV12-4 and TRBJ2-2; D unclear. The CDR3 is 13 amino acids. The germline V and J ends were trimmed by 3 bases and 4 bases, with 6 bases remaining between them. CDR3 residues: CASSFEPTGELFF. The CDR3 DNA reads TGTGCCAGCAGTTTTGAGCCCACCGGGGAGCTGTTTTTT.

The chain has TRBV3-1 (or the pseudogene TRBV3-2) and TRBJ2-1; 9 bases align to TRBD1. Per the germline V gene, CDR1 is LGHDT and CDR2 is YNNKEL (reference sequence). V dropped 4 bases and J dropped 9; count of bases not matched to a gene: 7. This CDR3 has 14 amino acids. As DNA, the CDR3 is TGTGCCAGCAGCCCGGGACAGGGTGGGAGTGAGCAGTTCTTC. Protein sequence: CASSPGQGGSEQFF.

This chain joins TRBV5-4 and TRBJ2-3; D uncertain. The V gene lost 4 bases and the J gene lost 4 bases, with 13 bases spanning the gap. In germline, CDR1 is SGHNT, CDR2 YYREEE (reference sequence). There are 14 residues in the CDR3. The CDR3: CASSRARDADTQYF. Here the CDR3 DNA reads TGTGCCAGCAGCAGGGCTAGAGACGCAGATACGCAGTATTTT.

The rearrangement joins TRBV7-8 to TRBJ1-4, with 7 positions matching TRBD1. V trimming: 4 bases; J trimming: 4 bases; junction bases outside the gene matches: 6. The CDR3 length is 15 residues. Germline V gives CDR1 SGHVS, CDR2 FQNEAQ. CDR3 protein: CASSSLTGSNEKLFF. In DNA, the CDR3 is TGTGCCAGCAGCTCCTTGACAGGGAGTAATGAAAAACTGTTTTTT.

The chain recombines TRBV14 with TRBJ1-2; 9 nucleotides agree with TRBD1. The CDR3 is 14 amino acids. The J segment lost 5 bases and the V segment lost 4 bases, leaving 5 bases of the junction unmatched. Germline V gene data show CDR1 as SGHDN and CDR2 as FVKESK. The CDR3 sequence is CASSPLGQGYGYTF. The CDR3 nucleotides are TGTGCCAGCAGCCCCTTAGGACAGGGGTATGGCTACACCTTC.

The chain uses TRBV7-8 and TRBJ1-1, with D possibly matching TRBD1 (5 bases). The CDR3 is made up of 14 amino acids. CDR1 and CDR2 from the germline V gene are SGHVS and FQNEAQ. V dropped 2 bases and J dropped 1 base, with 8 bases sitting between them. The CDR3 is CASSLYGGNTEAFF. CDR3 in DNA: TGTGCCAGCAGCTTATACGGGGGGAACACTGAAGCTTTCTTT.

The CDR3 nucleotides read TGTGCCTGGAGTGTACTAGCGGGGAATTTAAAGAACACCGGGGAGCTGTTTTTT. Translation gives CAWSVLAGNLKNTGELFF. The chain is built from TRBV30 and TRBJ2-2; 10 nucleotides align to TRBD2. V dropped 0 bases and J dropped 1; count of bases not matched to a gene: 8. The CDR3 consists of 18 residues. Germline V lookup: CDR1 GTSNPN, CDR2 SVGIG (reference sequence).

V usage is TRBV5-4 and J usage is TRBJ1-1; D might be TRBD1 (5 bases). Germline V CDR1 and CDR2: SGHNT, YYREEE (reference sequence). There are 15 residues in the CDR3. Trimming left V 2 bases short and J 0 bases short, with 11 bases between. The CDR3 loop is CASSLPRQMNTEAFF. The CDR3 coding sequence is TGTGCCAGCAGCTTACCACGACAGATGAACACTGAAGCTTTCTTT.

This rearrangement joins TRBV30 to TRBJ2-7; 11 bases map to TRBD1. CDR3 length: 14 amino acids. Germline values: CDR1 GTSNPN, CDR2 SVGIG (reference sequence). V lost 4 bases to trimming and J lost 4 bases; unmatched junction nucleotides: 6. In DNA form, the CDR3 reads TGTGCCTGGAACCGGGACAGGGGGGGGTACGAGCAGTACTTC. Its translation: CAWNRDRGGYEQYF. The full variable domain, with the rest looked up from reference TRBV30 and TRBJ2-7, is SQTIHQWPATLVQPVGSPLSLECTVEGTSNPNLYWYRQAAGRGLQLLFYSVGIGQISSEVPQNLSASRPQDRQFILSSKKLLLSDSGFYLCAWNRDRGGYEQYFGPGTRLTVT.

V gene TRBV7-3 combines with J gene TRBJ2-1; 9 positions agree with TRBD2. CDR1 and CDR2 (germline): SGHTA, FQGTGA. With V trimmed by 5 bases and J by 2 bases, 4 bases remained unmatched. The CDR3 is made up of 15 amino acids. As DNA, the CDR3 is TGTGCCAGCAGCGTCACTAGCGGGCCCTACAATGAGCAGTTCTTC. Its translation: CASSVTSGPYNEQFF.

J is TRBJ2-3 and V is TRBV30; weak D call: TRBD2 (5 bases). The CDR3 has 14 amino acids. From germline, CDR1 is GTSNPN and CDR2 SVGIG (reference sequence). Between the trimmed V and J ends, which lost 0 bases and 0 bases, there was a span of 7 bases. The CDR3 bases are TGTGCCTGGAGTGTGGCTAGCAGCACAGATACGCAGTATTTT. It is translated as CAWSVASSTDTQYF.

The gene calls are TRBV9 and TRBJ2-7, with 8 bases fitting TRBD2. Unmatched junction bases numbered 8, after V lost 2 bases and J lost 4 bases. The germline V gene has CDR1 SGDLS and CDR2 YYNGEE. The CDR3 has 15 amino acids. The CDR3 region is CASSVGDSGIYEQYF. The DNA for the CDR3 is TGTGCCAGCAGCGTCGGCGATAGCGGGATATACGAGCAGTACTTC.

The chain recombines TRBV28 with TRBJ1-1, with 10 bases identical to TRBD1. Germline V gene lookup returns CDR1 MDHEN and CDR2 SYDVKM. This CDR3 region has 15 residues. J gave up 4 bases and V 3 bases, and 5 bases lay outside the gene matches. CDR3 DNA sequence: TGTGCCAGCAGTTTGTCGGGACAGGGGCTCACTGAAGCTTTCTTT. Translated, it gives CASSLSGQGLTEAFF.

This clone was counted once. V usage is TRBV28 and J usage is TRBJ2-7; D not resolved. The CDR3 loop spans 15 amino acids. Trimming pared 6 bases from V and 4 bases from J, leaving 19 bases between. CDR1 is MDHEN and CDR2 is SYDVKM in the germline V gene. CDR3 loop: CASSLLPRPGYEQYF. In DNA form, the CDR3 reads TGTGCCAGCAGCCTACTACCACGGCCAGGATACGAGCAGTACTTC.

The chain carries TRBV6-6 and TRBJ2-2; 8 bases are a match to TRBD1. The CDR3 totals 15 residues. Germline V lookup: CDR1 MNHNY, CDR2 SVGAGI (reference sequence). The V and J ends lost 4 bases and 4 bases, in that order; junction bases with no gene match: 5. CDR3 nucleotides: TGTGCCAGCAGTTTCGACAGGGGCCTCACCGGGGAGCTGTTTTTT. Its protein product is CASSFDRGLTGELFF.